The present entry profiles one T cell receptor beta chain with its context. Data came from immunoSEQ multiplex PCR; TCRdb stores just in-frame clones and leaves some out. This table has roughly 110,000 clones, 75% to 90% appearing once. This sample stems from a study of blood T cell repertoires in COVID-19. This receptor was identified in a woman in her thirties or forties with acute or convalescent COVID-19. Sequenced: peripheral blood.

CDR3 in DNA: TGTGCCAGCAGCACCGGGACTACCTACGAGCAGTACTTC. Its translation is CASSTGTTYEQYF. This chain links TRBV7-9 with TRBJ2-7; 7 nucleotides match TRBD2. J was trimmed by 2 bases and V by 5 bases; bases with no gene match: 3. The germline V gene has CDR1 SEHNR and CDR2 FQNEAQ (reference sequence). The CDR3 has 13 amino acids. The full variable domain, with the rest looked up from reference TRBV7-9 and TRBJ2-7, is DTGVSQNPRHKITKRGQNVTFRCDPISEHNRLYWYRQTLGQGPEFLTYFQNEAQLEKSRLLSDRFSAERPKGSFSTLEIQRTEQGDSAMYLCASSTGTTYEQYFGPGTRLTVT.